This T cell receptor beta chain was documented in a study of response to subunit inactivated influenza vaccine. Unmatched junction bases numbered 2, after V lost 2 bases and J lost 2 bases. CDR3 length: 13 amino acids. From germline, CDR1 is DFQATT and CDR2 SNEGSKA (reference sequence). MiXCR was run by TCRdb on the RT-PCR reads, yielding one entry per CDR3 protein. The sample consists of roughly 170,000 distinct CDR3 sequences, around a tenth of them appearing once. The V call is TRBV20-1, the J call TRBJ2-5; 7 bases map to TRBD2. The sequencing used non-naive T cells sorted from PBMCs, collected on the day of vaccination. The sequence derives from a man in his forties or fifties who received an inactivated influenza vaccine. CDR3 amino acids: CSARLAEQETQYF. The CDR3 nucleotides read TGCAGTGCTAGACTAGCGGAACAAGAGACCCAGTACTTC.